This TCR beta chain was sequenced during a study of graft-versus-host responses after intestinal transplantation. Each mixed lymphocyte reaction held around 200,000 CFSE-labeled responders and around 200,000 irradiated violet-dye-labeled stimulators. V dropped 5 bases and J dropped 5 bases, with 15 bases sitting between them. This CDR3 is 14 amino acids long. From germline, CDR1 is MDHEN and CDR2 SYDVKM. Sequenced by immunoSEQ multiplex PCR; TCRdb stores in-frame clones only, minus some. Counted here are about 17,000 clones, about 38% occurring once; the ten biggest clones make up 3.5% to 4.5%. Sequenced material: alloreactive CD8+ T cells from a mixed lymphocyte reaction culture, taken before intestinal transplant. Documented subset: CFSE-low proliferating T cells sorted from approximately 6-day pre-transplant mixed lymphocyte reaction (GvH or HvG direction). The source is a human patient who received an intestinal transplant. This chain links TRBV28 with TRBJ1-1; the D gene is possibly TRBD1 (5 bases). This chain's CDR3 is CASSPAAGGTEAFF. The CDR3 DNA follows: TGTGCCAGCAGTCCGGCCGCGGGGGGGACTGAAGCTTTCTTT.